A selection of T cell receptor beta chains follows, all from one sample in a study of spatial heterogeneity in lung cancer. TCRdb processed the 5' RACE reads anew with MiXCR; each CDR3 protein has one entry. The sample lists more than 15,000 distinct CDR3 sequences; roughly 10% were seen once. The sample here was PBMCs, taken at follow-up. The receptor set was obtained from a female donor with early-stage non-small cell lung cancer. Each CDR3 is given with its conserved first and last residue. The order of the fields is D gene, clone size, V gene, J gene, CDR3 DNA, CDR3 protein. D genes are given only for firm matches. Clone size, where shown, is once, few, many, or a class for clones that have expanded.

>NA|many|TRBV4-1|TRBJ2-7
TGCGCCAGCAGCCATCAGTCAACGGGAAGGTACGAGCAGTACTTC
CASSHQSTGRYEQYF
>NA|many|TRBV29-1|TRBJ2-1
TGCAGCGTTACTGCGGTGTACAATGAGCAGTTCTTC
CSVTAVYNEQFF
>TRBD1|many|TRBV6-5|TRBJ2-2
TGTGCCAGCACCAGGGACAGGGGCACCGGGGAGCTGTTTTTT
CASTRDRGTGELFF
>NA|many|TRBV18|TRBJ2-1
TGTGCCAGCTCACCACGTCTGGGAGCGCACAATGAGCAGTTCTTC
CASSPRLGAHNEQFF
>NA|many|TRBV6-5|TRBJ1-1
TGTGCCAGCAGTTACTCGTCTTCCGGGGGTGACACTGAAGCTTTCTTT
CASSYSSSGGDTEAFF
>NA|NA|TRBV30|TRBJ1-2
TGTGCCTGGAGTTCAGGGACGGAGGACTATGGCTACACCTTC
CAWSSGTEDYGYTF
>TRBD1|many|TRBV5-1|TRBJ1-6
TGCGCCAGCAGCGGACAGGGTAATTCACCCCTCCACTTT
CASSGQGNSPLHF
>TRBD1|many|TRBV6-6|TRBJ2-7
TGTGCCAGCAGCCCCGGACAGGAATCGCGGGAGCAGTACTTC
CASSPGQESREQYF
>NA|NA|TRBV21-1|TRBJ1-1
TGTGCCAGCAGCAAATGGGAGCGAGAAGCTTTCTTT
CASSKWEREAFF
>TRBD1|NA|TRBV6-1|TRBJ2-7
TGTGCCAGCAACCCGGGACAGGCACTCTACGAGCAGTACTTC
CASNPGQALYEQYF
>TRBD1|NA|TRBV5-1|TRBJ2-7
TGCGTCAGCAGCCAGGGTACAGGGGCCAACGAGCAGTACTTC
CVSSQGTGANEQYF
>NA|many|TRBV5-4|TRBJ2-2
TGTGCCAGCAGCCCCCAAGTGGGACACCTCTCGAACACCGGGGAGCTGTTTTTT
CASSPQVGHLSNTGELFF
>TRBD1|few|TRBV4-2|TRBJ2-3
TGTGCCAGCAGCCAAGACGACAGGGGCACAGATACGCAGTATTTT
CASSQDDRGTDTQYF
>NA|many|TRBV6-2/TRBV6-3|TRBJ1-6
TGTGCCAGCAGTAACGACAGGCACCTACCCCTCCACTTT
CASSNDRHLPLHF
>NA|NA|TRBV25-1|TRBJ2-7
TGTGCCAGCAGCCCGGTAGGGGGTGAGGGCGAGCAGTACTTC
CASSPVGGEGEQYF
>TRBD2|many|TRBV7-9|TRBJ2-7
TGTGCCAGCAGCCCTAGGGTCGGGGGGGGACTGTACGAGCAGTACTTC
CASSPRVGGGLYEQYF
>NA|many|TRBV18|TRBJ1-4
TGTGCCAGCTCACCACCTTCCGAGTTTAATGAAAAACTGTTTTTT
CASSPPSEFNEKLFF
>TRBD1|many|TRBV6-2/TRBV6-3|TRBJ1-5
TGTGCCAGCAGTTACCGACAGGGCCCAAGCAATCAGCCCCAGCATTTT
CASSYRQGPSNQPQHF
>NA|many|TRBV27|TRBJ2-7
TGTGCCAGCAGTCCTTATTGGGGGGGCGGCCTCTACGAGCAGTACTTC
CASSPYWGGGLYEQYF
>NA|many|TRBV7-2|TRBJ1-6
TGTGCCAGCAGCTTAGCGGAGGGAGGAAGGTCACCCCTCCACTTT
CASSLAEGGRSPLHF
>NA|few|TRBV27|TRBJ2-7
TGTGCCAGCAGCCCTTTTCCCGTGGGGGCCACCTACGAGCAGTACTTC
CASSPFPVGATYEQYF
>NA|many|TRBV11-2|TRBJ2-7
TGTGCCAGCAACCAGGGGCGTGCCTACGAGCAGTACTTC
CASNQGRAYEQYF
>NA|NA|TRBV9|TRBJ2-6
TGTGCCAGCAGCAACAGGGGAGGTGGGGCCAACGTCCTGACTTTC
CASSNRGGGANVLTF
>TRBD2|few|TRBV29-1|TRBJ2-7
TGCAGCGTTGTGGGCTTGCCTAGCGGGGCTGACTACGAGCAGTACTTC
CSVVGLPSGADYEQYF
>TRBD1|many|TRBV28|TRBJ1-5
TGTGCCAGCAGACGGACAGGGTTTTATCAGCCCCAGCATTTT
CASRRTGFYQPQHF
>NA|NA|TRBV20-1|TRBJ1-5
TGCAGTGCTAGAGATCCGGGGCCCACACAGCATTTT
CSARDPGPTQHF
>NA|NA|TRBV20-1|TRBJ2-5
TGCAGTGCCTACTCATGGACTAACCAAGAGACCCAGTACTTC
CSAYSWTNQETQYF
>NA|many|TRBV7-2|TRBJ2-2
TGTGCCAGCCGAGCTCAGCGGGACACCGGGGAGCTGTTTTTT
CASRAQRDTGELFF
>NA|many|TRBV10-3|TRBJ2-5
TGTGCCATCAGTGAGTCGGCTGGACTTCAAGAGACCCAGTACTTC
CAISESAGLQETQYF
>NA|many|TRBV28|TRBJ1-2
TGTGCCAGCAGTTTGGGGCAGTATGGCTACACCTTC
CASSLGQYGYTF
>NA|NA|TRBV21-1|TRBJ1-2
TGTGCCAGCAGCAAAGCCCTCCGGGACAGTTTTATTCCTTATGGCTACACCTTC
CASSKALRDSFIPYGYTF
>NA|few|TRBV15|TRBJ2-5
TGTGCCACCAGCAGAGAACGGCAGCTACAAGAGACCCAGTACTTC
CATSRERQLQETQYF
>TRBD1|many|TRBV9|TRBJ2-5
TGTGCCAGCAGCGGAACAGGGGCAGAGACCCAGTACTTC
CASSGTGAETQYF
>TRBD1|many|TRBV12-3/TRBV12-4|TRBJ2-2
TGTGCCAGCAGTTCGGGAACAGGGGGTAGCACCGGGGAGCTGTTTTTT
CASSSGTGGSTGELFF
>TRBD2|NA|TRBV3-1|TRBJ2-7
TGTGCCAACAGCCAAAGGACTAGCGGGAGGGGGGAGCAGTACTTC
CANSQRTSGRGEQYF
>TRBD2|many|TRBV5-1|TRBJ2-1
TGCGCCAGCAGCTTGGAGGCTAGCGGGAGCTCCTACAATGAGCAGTTCTTC
CASSLEASGSSYNEQFF
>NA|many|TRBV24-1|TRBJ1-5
TGTGCCACCAGTGATTTGGTGCGGGGTAGGGATGGTGCCTTAAGCAATCAGCCCCAGCATTTT
CATSDLVRGRDGALSNQPQHF
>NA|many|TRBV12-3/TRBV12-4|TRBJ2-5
TGTGCCAGCAGTCGGGACTCCCAAGAGACCCAGTACTTC
CASSRDSQETQYF
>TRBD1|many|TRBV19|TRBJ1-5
TGTGCCACCGCGGACAGGGGGGATCAGCCCCAGCATTTT
CATADRGDQPQHF
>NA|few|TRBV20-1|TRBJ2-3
TGCAGTGCTTTAACACCCAGCACAGATACGCAGTATTTT
CSALTPSTDTQYF
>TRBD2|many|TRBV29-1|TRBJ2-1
TGCAGCGTTGAGGCCCTAGCGGGGGGGCCAGGGGAGCAGTTCTTC
CSVEALAGGPGEQFF
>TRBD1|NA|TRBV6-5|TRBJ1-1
TGTGCCAGCAGTTACCCGAGGAAAACCAGGGGGTACGGAACAATCATGAACACTGAAGCTTTCTTT
CASSYPRKTRGYGTIMNTEAFF
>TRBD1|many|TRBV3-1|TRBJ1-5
TGTGCCAGCAGCCGGGGAGGGGGCTCTAGCAATCAGCCCCAGCATTTT
CASSRGGGSSNQPQHF
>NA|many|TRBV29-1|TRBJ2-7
TGCAGCGTTGAACTAGTCGGCGCTTACGAGCAGTACTTC
CSVELVGAYEQYF
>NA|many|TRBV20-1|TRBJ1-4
TGCAGTGAGCCCGAAAAACTGTTTTTT
CSEPEKLFF
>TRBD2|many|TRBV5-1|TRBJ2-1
TGCGCCAGCATATCAACCACTAGCGGATACAATGAGCAGTTCTTC
CASISTTSGYNEQFF
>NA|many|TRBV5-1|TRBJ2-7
TGCGCCAGCAGCCCGGGACCTACCTACGAGCAGTACTTC
CASSPGPTYEQYF